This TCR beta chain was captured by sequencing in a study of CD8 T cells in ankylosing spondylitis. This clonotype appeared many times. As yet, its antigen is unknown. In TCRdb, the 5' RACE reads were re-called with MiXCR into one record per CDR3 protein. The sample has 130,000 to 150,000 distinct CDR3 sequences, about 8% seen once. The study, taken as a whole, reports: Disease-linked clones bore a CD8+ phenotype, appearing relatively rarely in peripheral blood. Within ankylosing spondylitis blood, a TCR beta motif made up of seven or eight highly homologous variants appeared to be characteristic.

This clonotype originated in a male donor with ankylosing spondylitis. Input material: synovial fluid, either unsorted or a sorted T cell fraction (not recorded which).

The CDR3 spells CASSQTIRETQYF. CDR3 nucleotide sequence: TGCGCCAGCAGCCAAACCATCAGAGAGACCCAGTACTTC. The chain links TRBV4-1 to TRBJ2-5, with unresolved D. The CDR3 consists of 13 residues. Germline assignment: CDR1 MGHRA and CDR2 YSYEKL. V shed 2 bases and J shed 4 bases, with 8 bases lying between them.